Below, 17 T cell receptor beta chains from the same sample are listed, as sequenced in a study of T cell changes during pregnancy in multiple sclerosis. Libraries were prepared by immunoSEQ multiplex PCR; TCRdb keeps only in-frame clonotypes and omits some of them. Here the sample spans fewer than 140,000 clones, about 89% being singletons. This specimen was peripheral blood, taken before pregnancy. These receptors all come from a female donor with multiple sclerosis, enrolled in a pregnancy study.

Concerning this clone: Within the sample, other DNA sequences also encode this same CDR3. The chain has TRBV5-4 and TRBJ2-5; the match to TRBD2 covers 7 bases. The length of the CDR3 is 14 residues. The germline CDR1 and CDR2 sequences are SGHNT and YYREEE (reference sequence). Germline trimming cut 0 bases from V and 5 bases from J; bases unmatched to any gene: 4. In DNA, the CDR3 is TGTGCCAGCAGCTTGGAGCGGGGCGGTGAGACCCAGTACTTC. As protein: CASSLERGGETQYF.

This clone was seen only once. The chain's CDR3 is CASRELSGVGYTF. Written as DNA, the CDR3 is TGTGCCAGCAGGGAACTGTCGGGGGTCGGCTACACCTTC. This chain joins TRBV27 and TRBJ1-2; possible D gene TRBD1, 5 bases. Germline assignment: CDR1 MNHEY and CDR2 SMNVEV (reference sequence). V lost 6 bases and J 8 bases, leaving 16 bases between the germline ends. The CDR3 sequence is 13 residues long.

The chain employs TRBV5-6 and TRBJ2-7; D is uncertain. Germline V gene lookup returns CDR1 SGHDT and CDR2 YYEEEE. This CDR3 has 12 amino acids. V lost 1 base and J 3 bases, leaving 5 bases between the germline ends. The CDR3 coding sequence is TGTGCCAGCAGCTTGAGAGACTACGAGCAGTACTTC. Residues: CASSLRDYEQYF.

The chain couples TRBV11-3 to TRBJ2-5; TRBD2 might be the D (6 bases). The germline V gene has CDR1 SGHNT and CDR2 YENEEA. The V end was cut by 6 bases, the J end by 1 base, with 9 bases between. CDR3 length: 13 amino acids. The CDR3 nucleotides are TGTGCCAGCAGGGATAGCGGCCAAGAGACCCAGTACTTC. This codes for CASRDSGQETQYF.

This chain connects TRBV7-2 to TRBJ1-5; D possibly corresponds to TRBD1 (5 bases). V was cut by 1 base and J by 6 bases, with 13 bases left in between. Germline CDR1 reads SGHTA; CDR2 reads FQGNSA. CDR3 length equals 15 residues. The CDR3 sequence is CASSLGGVGIQPQHF. The DNA of the CDR3 is TGTGCCAGCAGCTTAGGGGGGGTTGGGATTCAGCCCCAGCATTTT.

The rearrangement links TRBV19 to TRBJ2-7; 9 positions match TRBD2. V lost 0 bases to trimming and J lost 9 bases; unmatched junction nucleotides: 3. The CDR3 is 13 amino acids. CDR1 LNHDA and CDR2 SQIVND come from the germline V gene (reference sequence). In DNA, the CDR3 is TGTGCCAGTAGTATAGATCTTAGCGGGAGGCAGTACTTC. This translates into CASSIDLSGRQYF. The full variable domain, its missing parts supplied by reference TRBV19 and TRBJ2-7, is DGGITQSPKYLFRKEGQNVTLSCEQNLNHDAMYWYRQDPGQGLRLIYYSQIVNDFQKGDIAEGYSVSREKKESFPLTVTSAQKNPTAFYLCASSIDLSGRQYFGPGTRLTVT.

The CDR3 protein is CATSRGQMSSNQPQHF. In nucleotides, the CDR3 is TGTGCCACCAGCAGAGGTCAAATGAGTTCTAATCAGCCCCAGCATTTT. The chain couples TRBV15 to TRBJ1-5, with D unresolved. The V and J ends lost 1 base and 4 bases respectively, with 14 bases between them. This CDR3 has 16 amino acids. Germline loops: CDR1 LNHNV, CDR2 YYDKDF (reference sequence).

The CDR3 DNA sequence: TGCGCCAGCAGCCAAGACCCTGGACTAGCGGGAGGCACCGGGGAGCTGTTTTTT. Translation gives CASSQDPGLAGGTGELFF. The V gene is TRBV4-1, the J gene TRBJ2-2; TRBD2 agrees at 14 bases. The ends lost 0 bases at V and 4 bases at J; junction bases unmatched: 4. Germline V gives CDR1 MGHRA, CDR2 YSYEKL. This CDR3 has 18 residues.

The J gene is TRBJ1-5, the V gene TRBV6-1, with 7 bases lining up with TRBD1. CDR1 and CDR2 from the germline V gene are MNHNS and SASEGT. The CDR3 is 14 amino acids. The V and J ends lost 7 bases and 5 bases, in that order; junction bases with no gene match: 8. The CDR3 nucleotides read TGTGCCAGCATTTACGGGGACAGAGATCAGCCCCAGCATTTT. This codes for CASIYGDRDQPQHF.

V and J are TRBV5-1 and TRBJ2-2; a possible D gene is TRBD1 (6 bases). The CDR3 extends over 14 amino acids. The germline V gene has CDR1 SGHRS and CDR2 YFSETQ. The V end was cut by 3 bases, the J end by 2 bases, with 8 bases between. The CDR3 DNA is TGCGCCAGCAGCTGGACAGCTAACACCGGGGAGCTGTTTTTT. Protein: CASSWTANTGELFF.

The chain uses TRBV18 and TRBJ1-4, with a possible D match to TRBD1 (5 bases). Germline CDR1 and CDR2: KGHSH and LQKENI. V was cut by 2 bases and J by 6 bases, with 16 bases left in between. CDR3 length: 16 residues. This CDR3 is CASSPGSARADEKLFF. For the CDR3, the DNA is TGTGCCAGCTCACCAGGGTCCGCCAGGGCCGATGAAAAACTGTTTTTT.

CDR3 DNA: TGTGCCAGCAGCTTAGTTTCGGCCCGCAGGAATGAGCAGTTCTTC. This gives the protein CASSLVSARRNEQFF. V usage is TRBV7-8 and J usage is TRBJ2-1; D remains ambiguous. Trimming took off 1 base at V and 7 bases at J, with 14 bases between the two ends. This CDR3 region has 15 residues. CDR1 SGHVS and CDR2 FQNEAQ come from the germline V gene.

In DNA, the CDR3 is TGTGCCAGCAGCACAACCAGGGTCCTCACAGATACGCAGTATTTT. The encoded protein is CASSTTRVLTDTQYF. The V and J genes are TRBV7-2 and TRBJ2-3; weak D call: TRBD1 (5 bases). Deletions cut 5 bases from V and 2 bases from J, with 14 bases between. This CDR3 has 15 residues. From germline, CDR1 is SGHTA and CDR2 FQGNSA.

This rearrangement joins TRBV7-8 to TRBJ2-3; 7 nucleotides line up with TRBD2. Germline CDR1 SGHVS, CDR2 FQNEAQ. Germline trimming cut 2 bases from V and 5 bases from J; bases unmatched to any gene: 4. This CDR3 has 14 amino acids. CDR3 DNA sequence: TGTGCCAGCAGCTTAACGGGGGAGGGAGATACGCAGTATTTT. This gives the protein CASSLTGEGDTQYF. Looking up the rest from reference TRBV7-8 and TRBJ2-3 gives the full variable domain: GAGVSQSPRYKVAKRGQDVALRCDPISGHVSLFWYQQALGQGPEFLTYFQNEAQLDKSGLPSDRFFAERPEGSVSTLKIQRTQQEDSAVYLCASSLTGEGDTQYFGPGTRLTVL.

The chain couples TRBV5-1 to TRBJ2-1; TRBD2 is a possible D gene (7 bases). With 4 bases removed from V and 5 bases from J, the gap between germline ends came to 19 bases. Germline assignment: CDR1 SGHRS and CDR2 YFSETQ. This CDR3 has 16 amino acids. Here the CDR3 reads CASSGGTGGPDNEQFF. As DNA, the CDR3 is TGCGCCAGCAGCGGGGGAACGGGGGGCCCAGACAATGAGCAGTTCTTC.

The J gene is TRBJ2-7, the V gene TRBV2; TRBD2 aligns across 7 bases. V was pared by 7 bases and J by 0 bases, with 3 bases of the junction left unmatched. The V gene's germline CDR1 is SNHLY and CDR2 FYNNEI. The CDR3 contains 13 residues. CDR3 in amino acids: CASIGGSSYEQYF. For the CDR3, the DNA is TGTGCCAGCATCGGCGGGAGCTCCTACGAGCAGTACTTC.

V gene TRBV7-3 combines with J gene TRBJ2-7; D ambiguous. The CDR3 extends over 13 amino acids. Between the trimmed V and J ends, which lost 1 base and 3 bases, there was a span of 7 bases. Germline values: CDR1 SGHTA, CDR2 FQGTGA. In nucleotides, the CDR3 is TGTGCCAGCAGCTTAAACCGAGACTACGAGCAGTACTTC. It yields the protein CASSLNRDYEQYF.